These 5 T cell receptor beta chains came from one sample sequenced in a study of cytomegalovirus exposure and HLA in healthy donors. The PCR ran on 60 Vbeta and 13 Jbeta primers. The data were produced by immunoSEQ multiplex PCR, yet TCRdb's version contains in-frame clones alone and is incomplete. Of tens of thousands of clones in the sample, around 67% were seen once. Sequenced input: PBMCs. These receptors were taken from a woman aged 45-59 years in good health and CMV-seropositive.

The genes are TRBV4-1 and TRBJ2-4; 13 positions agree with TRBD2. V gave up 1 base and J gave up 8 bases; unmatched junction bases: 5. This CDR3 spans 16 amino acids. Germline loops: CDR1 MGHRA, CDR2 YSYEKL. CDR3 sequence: CASSQGGLAGVDIQYF. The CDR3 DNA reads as TGCGCCAGCAGCCAAGGTGGACTAGCGGGGGTTGACATTCAGTACTTC.

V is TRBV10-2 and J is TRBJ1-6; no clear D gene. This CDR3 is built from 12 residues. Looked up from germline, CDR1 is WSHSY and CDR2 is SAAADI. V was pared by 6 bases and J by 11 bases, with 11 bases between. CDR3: CASSREFAPLHF. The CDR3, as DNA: TGCGCCAGCAGCCGAGAGTTTGCACCCCTCCACTTT.

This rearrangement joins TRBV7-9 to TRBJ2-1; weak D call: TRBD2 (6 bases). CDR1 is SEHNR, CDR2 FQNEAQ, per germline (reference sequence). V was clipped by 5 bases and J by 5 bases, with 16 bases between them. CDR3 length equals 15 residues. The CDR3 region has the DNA TGTGCCAGCAGCAAAGCTAGCGTGGGGGACAATGAGCAGTTCTTC. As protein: CASSKASVGDNEQFF.

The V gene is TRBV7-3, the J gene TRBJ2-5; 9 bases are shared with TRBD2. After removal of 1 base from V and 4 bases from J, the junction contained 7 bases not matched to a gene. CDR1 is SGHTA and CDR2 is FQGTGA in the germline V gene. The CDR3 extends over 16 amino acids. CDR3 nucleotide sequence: TGTGCCAGCAGCTTAAGCCCGCTAGCGGGGACAGAGACCCAGTACTTC. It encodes CASSLSPLAGTETQYF.

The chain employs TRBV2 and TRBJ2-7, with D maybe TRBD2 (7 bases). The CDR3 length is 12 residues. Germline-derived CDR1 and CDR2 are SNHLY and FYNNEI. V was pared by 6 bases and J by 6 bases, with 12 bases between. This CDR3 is CASREGGTEQYF. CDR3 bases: TGTGCCAGCAGGGAGGGGGGGACCGAGCAGTACTTC. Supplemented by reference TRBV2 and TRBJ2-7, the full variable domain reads EPEVTQTPSHQVTQMGQEVILRCVPISNHLYFYWYRQILGQKVEFLVSFYNNEISEKSEIFDDQFSVERPDGSNFTLKIRSTKLEDSAMYFCASREGGTEQYFGPGTRLTVT.